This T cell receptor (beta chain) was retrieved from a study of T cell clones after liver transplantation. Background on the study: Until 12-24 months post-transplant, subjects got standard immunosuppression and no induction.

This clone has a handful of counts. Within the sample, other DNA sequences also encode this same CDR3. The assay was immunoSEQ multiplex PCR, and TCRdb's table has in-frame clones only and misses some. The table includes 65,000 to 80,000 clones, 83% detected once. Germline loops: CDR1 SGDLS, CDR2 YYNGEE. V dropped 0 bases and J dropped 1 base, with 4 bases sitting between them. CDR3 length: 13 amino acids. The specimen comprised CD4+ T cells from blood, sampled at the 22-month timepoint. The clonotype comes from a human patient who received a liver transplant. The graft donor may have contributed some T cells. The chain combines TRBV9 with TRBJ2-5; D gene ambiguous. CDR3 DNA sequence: TGTGCCAGCAGCGTAGCTGCCCAAGAGACCCAGTACTTC. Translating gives CASSVAAQETQYF.